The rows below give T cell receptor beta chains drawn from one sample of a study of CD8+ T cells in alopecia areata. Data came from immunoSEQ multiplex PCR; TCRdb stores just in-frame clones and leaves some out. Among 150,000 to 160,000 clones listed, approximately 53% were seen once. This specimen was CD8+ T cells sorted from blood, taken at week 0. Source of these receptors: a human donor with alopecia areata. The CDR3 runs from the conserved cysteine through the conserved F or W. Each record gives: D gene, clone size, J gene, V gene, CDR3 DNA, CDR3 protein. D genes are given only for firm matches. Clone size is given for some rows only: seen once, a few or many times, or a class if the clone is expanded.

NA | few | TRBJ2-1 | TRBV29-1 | TGCAGCGTCATAGACCCCAATGAGCAGTTCTTC | CSVIDPNEQFF
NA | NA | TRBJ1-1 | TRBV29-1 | TGCAGCGTTTTGGGACGCCGGATCTTTAACACTGAAGCTTTCTTT | CSVLGRRIFNTEAFF
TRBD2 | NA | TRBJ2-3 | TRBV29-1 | TGCAGCGCCTCTAGCGGGGGAAGTGATACGCAGTATTTT | CSASSGGSDTQYF
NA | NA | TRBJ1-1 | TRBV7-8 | TGTGCCAGCAGCTTAGCGGGCAGGTTGGCTGAAGCTTTCTTT | CASSLAGRLAEAFF
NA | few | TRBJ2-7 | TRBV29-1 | TGCAGCGCAGAGGCGGGATCGGGCGAGCAGTACTTC | CSAEAGSGEQYF
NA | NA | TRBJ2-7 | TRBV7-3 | TGTGCCAGCAGCTTAGGGGGTGACGAGCAGTACTTC | CASSLGGDEQYF
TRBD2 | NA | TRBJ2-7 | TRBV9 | TGTGCCAGCAGCGCAAGCGGGGGGTTCTCCTACGAGCAGTACTTC | CASSASGGFSYEQYF
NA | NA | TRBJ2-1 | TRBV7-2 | TGTGCCAGCAGCTTAGTAGTGACGGATAGCTACAATGAGCAGTTCTTC | CASSLVVTDSYNEQFF
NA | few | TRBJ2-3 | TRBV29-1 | TGCAGCGGCATAGCCCCAGATACGCAGTATTTT | CSGIAPDTQYF
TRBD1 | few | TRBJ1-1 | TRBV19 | TGTGCCAGTAGTACAACCGGGACAGGGTCTTCTGAGAACACTGAAGCTTTCTTT | CASSTTGTGSSENTEAFF
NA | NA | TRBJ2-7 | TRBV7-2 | TGTGCCAGCAGCTTAGGACACACGCGGACCTACGAGCAGTACTTC | CASSLGHTRTYEQYF
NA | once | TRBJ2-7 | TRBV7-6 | TGTGCCAGCAGCTTAGGTGGCAGGGGTGTCGAGCAGTACTTC | CASSLGGRGVEQYF
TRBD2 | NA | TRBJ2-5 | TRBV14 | TGTGCCAGCAGCCCTGGCTTGGCGGGGGGGTTCCAAGAGACCCAGTACTTC | CASSPGLAGGFQETQYF
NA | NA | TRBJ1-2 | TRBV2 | TGTGCCAGCAGTGAATGGTCAGGGGCTAACTATGGCTACACCTTC | CASSEWSGANYGYTF
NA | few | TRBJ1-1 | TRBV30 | TGTGCCTGGAGAGGAGGGAACACTGAAGCTTTCTTT | CAWRGGNTEAFF
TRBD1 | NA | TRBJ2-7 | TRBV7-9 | TGTGCCAGCAGCTTAGACCAGGGGGCATCCTACGAGCAGTACTTC | CASSLDQGASYEQYF
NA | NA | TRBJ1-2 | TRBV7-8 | TGTGCCAGCAGCTTAGAGAGGCGTGATGGCTACACCTTC | CASSLERRDGYTF
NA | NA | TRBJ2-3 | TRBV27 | TGTGCCAGCAGTTTATTGTTGGGGGATACGCAGTATTTT | CASSLLLGDTQYF
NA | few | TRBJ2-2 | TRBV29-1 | TGCAGCGTGAGGGAGCCTACCGGGGAGCTGTTTTTT | CSVREPTGELFF
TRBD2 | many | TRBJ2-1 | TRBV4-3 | TGCGCCAGCAGCCAAGATGGAGCGGGGGTCAATGAGCAGTTCTTC | CASSQDGAGVNEQFF
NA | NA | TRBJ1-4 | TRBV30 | TGTGCCTGGAGTTCGAGGGACCCAAGGAGGGAAAAACTGTTTTTT | CAWSSRDPRREKLFF
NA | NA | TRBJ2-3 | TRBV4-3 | TGCGCCAGCAGTCGGGTTCTGGGCGGGGACACAGATACGCAGTATTTT | CASSRVLGGDTDTQYF
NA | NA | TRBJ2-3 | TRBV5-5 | TGTGCCAGCAGCGATAGCGACAGGTTTGCGGATACGCAGTATTTT | CASSDSDRFADTQYF
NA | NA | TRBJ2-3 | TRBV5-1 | TGCGCCAGCAGCCGCGACGGCCTTGGCCAGTATTTT | CASSRDGLGQYF